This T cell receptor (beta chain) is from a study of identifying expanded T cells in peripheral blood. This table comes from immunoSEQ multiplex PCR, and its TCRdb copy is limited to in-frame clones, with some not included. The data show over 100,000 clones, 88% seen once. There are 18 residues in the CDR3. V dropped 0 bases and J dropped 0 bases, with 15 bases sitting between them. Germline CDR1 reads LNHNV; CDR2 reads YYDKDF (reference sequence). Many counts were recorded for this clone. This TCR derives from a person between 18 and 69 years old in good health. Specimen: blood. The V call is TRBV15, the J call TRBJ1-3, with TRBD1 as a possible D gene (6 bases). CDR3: CATSREIRTGRSGNTIYF. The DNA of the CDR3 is TGTGCCACCAGCAGAGAGATTAGAACAGGGCGCTCTGGAAACACCATATATTTT.